This T cell receptor beta chain originates from a study of cytomegalovirus exposure and HLA in healthy donors. With 60 Vbeta and 13 Jbeta primers, the PCR was carried out. How the authors handled the data: A follow-up analysis tallied 73 million or so unique TCR beta chains, approximately 11 million shared. The assay was immunoSEQ multiplex PCR, and TCRdb's table has in-frame clones only and misses some. That table furnishes V, J and clone size, whereas the DNA furnished D and trimming. The table shows roughly 120,000 clones, with roughly two thirds occurring only once. Concerning this clone: Its matching antigen is unknown.

Findings and caveats of the study: Roughly uniform sequencing depth across donors was assumed, possibly incorrectly. Immune exposure data for these donors was limited to CMV serostatus.

This CDR3 has 13 residues. V dropped 1 base and J dropped 4 bases, with 8 bases sitting between them. Germline V gene sequence: CDR1 MNHNS, CDR2 SASEGT. The sample consisted of PBMCs. The rearrangement links TRBV6-1 to TRBJ2-7; D gene ambiguous. The receptor was derived from a man between 40 and 49 years old in good health and CMV-seronegative. The CDR3 sequence is CASSEVRRYEQYF. CDR3 in DNA: TGTGCCAGCAGTGAAGTACGCCGGTACGAGCAGTACTTC.